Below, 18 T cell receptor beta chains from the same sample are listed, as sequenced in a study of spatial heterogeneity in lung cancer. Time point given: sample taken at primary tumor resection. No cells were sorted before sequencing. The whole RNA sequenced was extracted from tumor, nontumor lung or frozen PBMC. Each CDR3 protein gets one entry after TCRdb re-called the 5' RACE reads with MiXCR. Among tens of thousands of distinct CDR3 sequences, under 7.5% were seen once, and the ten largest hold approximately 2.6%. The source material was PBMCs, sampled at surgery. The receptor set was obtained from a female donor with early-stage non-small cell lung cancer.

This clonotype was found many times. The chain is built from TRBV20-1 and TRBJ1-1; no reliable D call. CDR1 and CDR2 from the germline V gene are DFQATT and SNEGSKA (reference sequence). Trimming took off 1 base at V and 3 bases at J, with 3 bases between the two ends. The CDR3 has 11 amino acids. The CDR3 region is CSARGDTEAFF. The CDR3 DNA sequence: TGCAGTGCTAGAGGGGACACTGAAGCTTTCTTT.

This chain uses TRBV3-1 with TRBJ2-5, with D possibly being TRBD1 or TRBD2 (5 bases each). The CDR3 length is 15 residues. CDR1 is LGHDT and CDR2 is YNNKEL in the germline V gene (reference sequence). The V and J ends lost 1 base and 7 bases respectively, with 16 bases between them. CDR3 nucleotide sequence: TGTGCCAGCAGCCAAGTCCGGGGCCCGGCGGGGACCCAGTACTTC. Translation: CASSQVRGPAGTQYF.

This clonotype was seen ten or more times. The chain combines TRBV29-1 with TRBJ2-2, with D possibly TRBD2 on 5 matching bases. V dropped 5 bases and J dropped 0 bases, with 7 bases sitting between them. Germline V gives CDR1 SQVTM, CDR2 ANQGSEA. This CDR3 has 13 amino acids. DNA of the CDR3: TGCAGCGTTCGAGGGTCGAACACCGGGGAGCTGTTTTTT. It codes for CSVRGSNTGELFF.

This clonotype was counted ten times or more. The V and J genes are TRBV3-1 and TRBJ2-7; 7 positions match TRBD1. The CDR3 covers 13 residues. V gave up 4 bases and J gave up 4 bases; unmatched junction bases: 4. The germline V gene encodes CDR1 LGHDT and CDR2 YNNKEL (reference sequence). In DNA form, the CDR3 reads TGTGCCAGCAGCCCCGGGACAGAGTACGAGCAGTACTTC. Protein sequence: CASSPGTEYEQYF.

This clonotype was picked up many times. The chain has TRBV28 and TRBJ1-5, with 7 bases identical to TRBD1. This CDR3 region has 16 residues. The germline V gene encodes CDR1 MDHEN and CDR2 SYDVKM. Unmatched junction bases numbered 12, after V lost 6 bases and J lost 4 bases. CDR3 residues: CASRSPRQGRNQPQHF. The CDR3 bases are TGTGCCAGCAGATCCCCTCGACAGGGACGTAATCAGCCCCAGCATTTT.

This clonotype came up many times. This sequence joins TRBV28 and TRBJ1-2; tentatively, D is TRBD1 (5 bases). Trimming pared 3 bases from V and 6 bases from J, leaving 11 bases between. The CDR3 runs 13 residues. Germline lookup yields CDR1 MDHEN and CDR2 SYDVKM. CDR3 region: CASSLGPGHGYTF. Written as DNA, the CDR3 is TGTGCCAGCAGTTTGGGCCCAGGGCATGGCTACACCTTC.

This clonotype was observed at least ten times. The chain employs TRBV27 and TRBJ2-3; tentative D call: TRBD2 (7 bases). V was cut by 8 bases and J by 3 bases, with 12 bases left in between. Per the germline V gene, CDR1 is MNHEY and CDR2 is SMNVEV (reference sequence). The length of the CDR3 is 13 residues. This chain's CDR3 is CASAGGPTDTQYF. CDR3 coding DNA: TGTGCCAGCGCCGGGGGGCCTACAGATACGCAGTATTTT.

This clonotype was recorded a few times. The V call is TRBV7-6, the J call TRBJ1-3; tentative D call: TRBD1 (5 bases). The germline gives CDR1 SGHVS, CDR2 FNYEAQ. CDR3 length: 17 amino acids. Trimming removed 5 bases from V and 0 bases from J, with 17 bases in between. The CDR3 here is CASSPFRQSNSGNTIYF. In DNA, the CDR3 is TGTGCCAGCAGCCCATTTCGACAGTCCAACTCTGGAAACACCATATATTTT.

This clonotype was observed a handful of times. CDR3 coding DNA: TGTGCCAGCAGCTTGATGAACACTGAAGCTTTCTTT. Protein product: CASSLMNTEAFF. This chain links TRBV7-9 with TRBJ1-1; D not resolved. CDR1 is SEHNR, CDR2 FQNEAQ, per germline (reference sequence). This CDR3 has 12 amino acids. Trimming left V 3 bases short and J 0 bases short, with 2 bases between.

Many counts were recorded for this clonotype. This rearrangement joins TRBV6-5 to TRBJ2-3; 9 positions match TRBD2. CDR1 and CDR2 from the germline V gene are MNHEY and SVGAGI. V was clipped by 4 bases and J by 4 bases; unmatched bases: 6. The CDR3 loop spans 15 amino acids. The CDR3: CASSFASGVPDTQYF. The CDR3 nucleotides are TGTGCCAGCAGTTTCGCTAGCGGGGTCCCAGATACGCAGTATTTT.

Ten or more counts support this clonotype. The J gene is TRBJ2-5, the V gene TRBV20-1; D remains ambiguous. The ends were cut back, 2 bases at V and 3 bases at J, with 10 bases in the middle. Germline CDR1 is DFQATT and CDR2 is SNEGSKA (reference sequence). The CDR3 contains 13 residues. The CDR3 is CSARKDPKETQYF. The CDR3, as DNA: TGCAGTGCTAGAAAAGATCCCAAAGAGACCCAGTACTTC.

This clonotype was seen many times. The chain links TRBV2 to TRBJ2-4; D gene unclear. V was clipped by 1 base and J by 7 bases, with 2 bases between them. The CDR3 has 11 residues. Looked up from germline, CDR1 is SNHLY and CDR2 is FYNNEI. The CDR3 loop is CASSEVNIQYF. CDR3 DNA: TGTGCCAGCAGTGAAGTTAACATTCAGTACTTC.

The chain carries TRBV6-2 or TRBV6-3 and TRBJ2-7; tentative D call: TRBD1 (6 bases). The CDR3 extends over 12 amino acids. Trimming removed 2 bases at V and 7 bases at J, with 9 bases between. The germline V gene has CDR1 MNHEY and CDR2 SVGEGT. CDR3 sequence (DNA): TGTGCCAGCAGTTACCTAAGGGGGGAGCAGTACTTC. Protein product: CASSYLRGEQYF.

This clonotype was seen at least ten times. CDR3 bases: TGTGCCAGCAAGAGGGACGTGAGCTACGAGCAGTACTTC. Translated: CASKRDVSYEQYF. This rearrangement joins TRBV2 to TRBJ2-7; D possibly uses TRBD1 or TRBD2 (5 bases each). V was trimmed by 7 bases and J by 3 bases, leaving 13 bases between them. CDR3 length equals 13 residues. Germline loops: CDR1 SNHLY, CDR2 FYNNEI.

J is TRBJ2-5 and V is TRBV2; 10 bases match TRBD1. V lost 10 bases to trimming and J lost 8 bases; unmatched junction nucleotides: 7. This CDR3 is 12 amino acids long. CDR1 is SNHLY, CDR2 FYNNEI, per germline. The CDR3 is CATQGTGETQYF. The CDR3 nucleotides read TGTGCCACCCAGGGGACAGGGGAAACCCAGTACTTC.

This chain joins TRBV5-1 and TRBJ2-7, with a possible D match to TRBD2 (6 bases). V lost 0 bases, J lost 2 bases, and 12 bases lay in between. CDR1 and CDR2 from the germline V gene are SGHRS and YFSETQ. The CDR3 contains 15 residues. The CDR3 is CASSLDGGSAYEQYF. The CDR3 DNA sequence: TGCGCCAGCAGCTTGGATGGGGGGTCTGCCTACGAGCAGTACTTC.

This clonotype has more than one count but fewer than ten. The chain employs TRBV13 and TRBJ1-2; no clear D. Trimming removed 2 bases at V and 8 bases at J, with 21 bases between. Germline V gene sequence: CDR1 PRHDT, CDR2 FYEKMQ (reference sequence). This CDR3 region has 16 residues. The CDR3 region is CASSLSGVLLSSGYTF. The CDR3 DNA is TGTGCCAGCAGCTTAAGTGGGGTTCTCTTGTCCTCCGGCTACACCTTC.

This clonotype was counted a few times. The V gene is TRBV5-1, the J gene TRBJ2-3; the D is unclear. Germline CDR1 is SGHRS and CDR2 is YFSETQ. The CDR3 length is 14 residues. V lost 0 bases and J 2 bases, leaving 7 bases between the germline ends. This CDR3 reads CASSLGWNTDTQYF. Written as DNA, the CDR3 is TGCGCCAGCAGCTTGGGGTGGAACACAGATACGCAGTATTTT.